This entry lists 24 T cell receptor beta chains sequenced from one sample in a study of CD8 T cells in ankylosing spondylitis. Study results and limitations: There was a TCR beta motif, made of roughly eight highly homologous variants, that appeared characteristic of ankylosing spondylitis blood.

The antigens of these receptors remain unknown. TCRdb redid the calling of the 5' RACE reads with MiXCR, one entry per CDR3 protein. The sample carries some 130,000 distinct CDR3 sequences, over 15% recorded once. Material: blood, either unsorted or a sorted T cell fraction (not recorded which). The receptors derive from a male donor with ankylosing spondylitis.

This clonotype has just a few counts. The chain carries TRBV9 and TRBJ2-5; D gene uncertain. Per the germline V gene, CDR1 is SGDLS and CDR2 is YYNGEE. This CDR3 is built from 14 residues. Trimming took off 5 bases at V and 4 bases at J, with 15 bases between the two ends. CDR3 sequence: CASSTDPAVETQYF. CDR3 DNA: TGTGCCAGCAGTACCGATCCAGCTGTAGAGACCCAGTACTTC.

This clonotype appeared many times. The chain is built from TRBV6-1 and TRBJ1-5, with a possible D match to TRBD1 (5 bases). There are 15 residues in the CDR3. Germline V gives CDR1 MNHNS, CDR2 SASEGT. Trimming shortened V by 2 bases and J by 4 bases, and 12 bases separated the two germline ends. The CDR3 nucleotides are TGTGCCAGCAGTGAATTGGGGGGTGAAAATCAGCCCCAGCATTTT. Residues: CASSELGGENQPQHF.

V usage is TRBV4-2 and J usage is TRBJ2-7; a possible D gene is TRBD1 (5 bases). Trimming took off 1 base at V and 3 bases at J, with 10 bases between the two ends. The CDR3 totals 14 residues. Germline loops: CDR1 LGHNA, CDR2 YNFKEQ. CDR3 residues: CASSQVPDNYEQYF. In nucleotides, the CDR3 is TGTGCCAGCAGCCAAGTCCCGGACAACTACGAGCAGTACTTC.

This chain links TRBV4-1 with TRBJ1-4, with 7 bases aligning to TRBD1. In germline, CDR1 is MGHRA, CDR2 YSYEKL. There are 19 residues in the CDR3. The V gene end was trimmed by 4 bases and the J gene end by 4 bases; junction bases not matched to a gene: 18. CDR3 DNA: TGCGCCAGCAGCCCCAGACAGGGAGTGAGCGGACTTCATAATGAAAAACTGTTTTTT. Its protein is CASSPRQGVSGLHNEKLFF.

The chain joins TRBV27 to TRBJ2-7; the D call may be TRBD1 or TRBD2 (6 bases each). CDR3 size: 14 residues. Germline values: CDR1 MNHEY, CDR2 SMNVEV (reference sequence). The V end was cut by 3 bases, the J end by 4 bases, with 13 bases between. The CDR3 DNA follows: TGTGCCAGCAGTTTCTCGCAGGGGACTTACGAGCAGTACTTC. Amino acids: CASSFSQGTYEQYF.

This clonotype was counted many times. This sequence joins TRBV7-9 and TRBJ2-7; D is unclear. Germline CDR1 reads SEHNR; CDR2 reads FQNEAQ (reference sequence). This CDR3 is 13 amino acids long. Trimming stripped 5 bases from V and 7 bases from J, with 15 bases between. Written as DNA, the CDR3 is TGTGCCAGCAGCCATAGAGAATACAGAGAGCAGTACTTC. Protein: CASSHREYREQYF.

The chain links TRBV6-2 or TRBV6-3 to TRBJ2-5; 10 positions match TRBD2. CDR1 is MNHEY, CDR2 SVGEGT, per germline. With 7 bases clipped from V and 3 bases from J, the junction kept 14 bases outside the gene matches. The CDR3 sequence is 17 residues long. In DNA, the CDR3 is TGTGCCAGCACCTATGCCCCGGGACTAGCGTCCGAAGAGACCCAGTACTTC. Amino acids: CASTYAPGLASEETQYF.

This clonotype has a single count. This chain joins TRBV4-2 and TRBJ2-7; D perhaps matches TRBD2 (6 bases). V lost 0 bases and J lost 5, with 11 bases in between. The germline V gene has CDR1 LGHNA and CDR2 YNFKEQ. The CDR3 has 14 amino acids. The CDR3 DNA follows: TGTGCCAGCAGCCAAGAAGGACTAACCCACGAGCAGTACTTC. It is translated as CASSQEGLTHEQYF.

The chain couples TRBV5-5 to TRBJ2-3; a weak D match, TRBD2 (6 bases). This CDR3 has 14 amino acids. V lost 7 bases, J lost 2 bases, and 14 bases lay in between. The germline V gene encodes CDR1 SGHKS and CDR2 YYEKEE (reference sequence). As DNA, the CDR3 is TGTGCCAGCTCAGACGGGGGTTTCACAGATACGCAGTATTTT. Its translation is CASSDGGFTDTQYF.

This clonotype was counted between two and nine times. The chain employs TRBV7-8 and TRBJ2-7, with TRBD1 identical over 11 bases. Germline-derived CDR1 and CDR2 are SGHVS and FQNEAQ. V shed 2 bases and J 6 bases; nucleotides not matched to a gene: 6. The CDR3 contains 15 residues. CDR3 sequence reads: CASSLFGTGGIEQYF. Here the CDR3 DNA reads TGTGCCAGCAGCTTATTCGGGACAGGGGGAATCGAGCAGTACTTC.

V and J are TRBV28 and TRBJ2-7; 14 bases fit TRBD2. This CDR3 has 17 amino acids. The junction had 5 bases not matched to a gene; V was cut back by 2 bases and J by 2 bases. The germline gives CDR1 MDHEN, CDR2 SYDVKM. The CDR3 protein is CASSLETGLAGAYEQYF. DNA for the CDR3: TGTGCCAGCAGTTTAGAAACGGGACTAGCGGGAGCCTACGAGCAGTACTTC.

This clonotype came up a few times. The V and J genes are TRBV12-3 or TRBV12-4 and TRBJ2-1; 13 bases fit TRBD2. The CDR3 is 16 amino acids. The junction had 7 bases not matched to a gene; V was cut back by 5 bases and J by 6 bases. The CDR3 here is CASSPYGTSGVNEQFF. DNA for the CDR3: TGTGCCAGCAGTCCCTACGGGACTAGCGGGGTCAATGAGCAGTTCTTC.

In its sample, this clonotype was seen a few times. DNA of the CDR3: TGTGCCAGCAGCATACTGACTAGCGGGCACACAGATACGCAGTATTTT. This gives the protein CASSILTSGHTDTQYF. The chain links TRBV5-6 to TRBJ2-3; 10 bases are shared with TRBD2. Germline assignment: CDR1 SGHDT and CDR2 YYEEEE. After removal of 4 bases from V and 2 bases from J, the junction contained 7 bases not matched to a gene. The CDR3 totals 16 residues.

This clonotype was recorded a few times. The chain carries TRBV6-2 or TRBV6-3 and TRBJ2-7; TRBD1 is a possible D gene (5 bases). V lost 2 bases to trimming and J lost 1 base, with 6 bases between them. The CDR3 is 13 amino acids. The germline gives CDR1 MNHEY, CDR2 SVGEGT. The CDR3 DNA reads as TGTGCCAGCAGTTACGGGGCTTCCTACGAGCAGTACTTC. Its protein product is CASSYGASYEQYF.

V usage is TRBV18 and J usage is TRBJ2-2; 9 nucleotides agree with TRBD1. Germline-derived CDR1 and CDR2 are KGHSH and LQKENI. The CDR3 loop spans 17 amino acids. J was trimmed by 8 bases and V by 3 bases; bases with no gene match: 13. CDR3 in amino acids: CASSPPGQGSAVGELFF. CDR3 in DNA: TGTGCCAGCTCACCTCCTGGACAGGGGTCTGCGGTGGGGGAGCTGTTTTTT. Complete variable domain (other parts from reference TRBV18 and TRBJ2-2): NAGVMQNPRHLVRRRGQEARLRCSPMKGHSHVYWYRQLPEEGLKFMVYLQKENIIDESGMPKERFSAEFPKEGPSILRIQQVVRGDSAAYFCASSPPGQGSAVGELFFGEGSRLTVL.

The V and J genes are TRBV28 and TRBJ2-7, with 8 bases identical to TRBD1. The CDR3 totals 15 residues. V shed 9 bases and J 0 bases; nucleotides not matched to a gene: 10. CDR1 MDHEN and CDR2 SYDVKM come from the germline V gene. CDR3 DNA sequence: TGTGCCAGTAACAGGGGGACAAGTAGCTCCTACGAGCAGTACTTC. Translating gives CASNRGTSSSYEQYF. Using reference TRBV28 and TRBJ2-7 for the parts outside the CDR3, the full variable domain is DVKVTQSSRYLVKRTGEKVFLECVQDMDHENMFWYRQDPGLGLRLIYFSYDVKMKEKGDIPEGYSVSREKKERFSLILESASTNQTSMYLCASNRGTSSSYEQYFGPGTRLTVT.

The chain has TRBV11-2 and TRBJ2-7; TRBD2 might be the D (6 bases). Trimming took off 0 bases at V and 2 bases at J, with 14 bases between the two ends. The CDR3 covers 16 residues. Germline CDR1 and CDR2: SGHAT and FQNNGV. The DNA of the CDR3 is TGTGCCAGCAGCTTAGATCTCGGGAGTGTCACCTACGAGCAGTACTTC. Amino acids: CASSLDLGSVTYEQYF.

This chain joins TRBV20-1 and TRBJ2-2; D is tentatively TRBD1 or TRBD2 (5 bases each). This CDR3 region has 16 residues. Germline assignment: CDR1 DFQATT and CDR2 SNEGSKA (reference sequence). V lost 0 bases, J lost 3 bases, and 14 bases lay in between. The CDR3 DNA reads as TGCAGTGCTAGAGATCTTGGGGGAGAGTACACCGGGGAGCTGTTTTTT. Protein product: CSARDLGGEYTGELFF.

In its sample, this clonotype was seen many times. V and J are TRBV6-4 and TRBJ2-1; TRBD1 is a possible D gene (6 bases). Deletions cut 8 bases from V and 9 bases from J, with 11 bases between. This CDR3 spans 11 amino acids. The germline CDR1 and CDR2 sequences are MRHNA and SNTAGT. The CDR3 reads CASSQGIEQFF. DNA for the CDR3: TGTGCCAGCTCCCAGGGGATTGAGCAGTTCTTC.

The chain combines TRBV27 with TRBJ2-2; D is ambiguous. This CDR3 has 15 amino acids. Germline assignment: CDR1 MNHEY and CDR2 SMNVEV (reference sequence). V was pared by 3 bases and J by 4 bases, with 12 bases between. CDR3 in DNA: TGTGCCAGCAGTTTGGTGTCAGACCTCACCGGGGAGCTGTTTTTT. The encoded protein is CASSLVSDLTGELFF.

This chain joins TRBV10-3 and TRBJ2-1; 9 nucleotides line up with TRBD2. Germline V lookup: CDR1 ENHRY, CDR2 SYGVKD. The J segment lost 7 bases and the V segment lost 10 bases, leaving 11 bases of the junction unmatched. CDR3 size: 14 residues. Here the CDR3 DNA reads TGTGCCACCGACCCTGGCGGGAGGGCGAATGAGCAGTTCTTC. Translated, it gives CATDPGGRANEQFF.

The J gene is TRBJ2-1, the V gene TRBV28; D is possibly TRBD1 or TRBD2 (5 bases each). The J call may be wrong; the DNA end is better matched by TRBJ2-7. This CDR3 is 13 amino acids long. Germline CDR1 and CDR2: MDHEN and SYDVKM. The CDR3 protein is CASTIRGVGEQYF. The CDR3 coding sequence is TGTGCCAGCACCATTAGAGGGGTCGGTGAGCAGTACTTC.

CDR3 DNA: TGTGCCAGCAGACCTGTAGGGCTTCGGGGTGTGGGCTACACCTTC. Protein: CASRPVGLRGVGYTF. The chain links TRBV12-3 or TRBV12-4 to TRBJ1-2; no clear D gene. Between the trimmed V and J ends, which lost 6 bases and 8 bases, there was a span of 22 bases. CDR3 size: 15 residues.

This clonotype turned up a few times. The CDR3 does not end in the conserved phenylalanine or tryptophan, so this is likely a read error. This chain links TRBV6-1 with TRBJ2-5; 13 nucleotides match TRBD2. Germline CDR1 reads MNHNS; CDR2 reads SASEGT. The CDR3 extends over 17 amino acids. Unmatched junction bases numbered 11, after V lost 5 bases and J lost 5 bases. CDR3 nucleotides: TGTGCCAGCAGTACATGGACTAGCGGGAGACGGGAGGAGACCCAGTACCTC. It encodes CASSTWTSGRREETQYL.